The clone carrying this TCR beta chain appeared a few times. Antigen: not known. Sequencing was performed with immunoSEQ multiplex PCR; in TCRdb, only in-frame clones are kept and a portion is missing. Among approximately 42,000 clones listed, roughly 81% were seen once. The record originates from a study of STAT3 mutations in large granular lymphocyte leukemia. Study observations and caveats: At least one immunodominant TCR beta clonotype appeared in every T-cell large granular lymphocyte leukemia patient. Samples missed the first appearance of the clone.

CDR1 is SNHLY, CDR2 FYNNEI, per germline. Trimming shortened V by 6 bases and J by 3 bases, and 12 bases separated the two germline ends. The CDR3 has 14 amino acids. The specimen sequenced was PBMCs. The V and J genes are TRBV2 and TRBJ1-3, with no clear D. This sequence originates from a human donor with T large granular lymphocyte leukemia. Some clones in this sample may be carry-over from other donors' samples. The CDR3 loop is CASSGDYNGNTIYF. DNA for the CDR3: TGTGCCAGCAGCGGAGACTACAATGGAAACACCATATATTTT.